The 5 T cell receptor beta chains below were found in one sample sequenced in a study of shared clonotypes between healthy human individuals. The table came from immunoSEQ multiplex PCR; TCRdb's copy has only in-frame clones and leaves some out. The sample consists of over 2,000,000 clones, approximately 92% of them appearing once. The naive CD8 population came from CD45RO-negative cells selected for CCR7, without terminally differentiated effector memory CD45RA+ cells. The sequenced material came from naive CD8+ T cells from PBMCs. The source of these receptors is a man between 18 and 35 years old in good health. Some clones in this sample may be carry-over from other donors' samples.

This clone was detected a few times. V is TRBV7-9 and J is TRBJ1-1; D gene unclear. Trimming removed 1 base from V and 6 bases from J, with 12 bases in between. Germline CDR1 reads SEHNR; CDR2 reads FQNEAQ (reference sequence). The CDR3 is 14 residues long. This chain's CDR3 is CASSLGDRGAEAFF. The CDR3, as DNA: TGTGCCAGCAGCTTAGGAGACCGAGGCGCTGAAGCTTTCTTT.

The rearrangement uses TRBV14 and TRBJ1-1; D perhaps matches TRBD1 (6 bases). Germline assignment: CDR1 SGHDN and CDR2 FVKESK. V lost 4 bases, J lost 4 bases, and 16 bases lay in between. The CDR3 is made up of 15 amino acids. Here the CDR3 reads CASSPAQGLSTEAFF. In DNA, the CDR3 is TGTGCCAGCAGCCCAGCGCAGGGGCTTTCCACTGAAGCTTTCTTT. The variable domain in full, with the rest retrieved from reference TRBV14 and TRBJ1-1, is EAGVTQFPSHSVIEKGQTVTLRCDPISGHDNLYWYRRVMGKEIKFLLHFVKESKQDESGMPNNRFLAERTGGTYSTLKVQPAELEDSGVYFCASSPAQGLSTEAFFGQGTRLTVV.

The CDR3 DNA is TGTGCCAGCAGTGAGCGCGGGACAGGGGGTCACGAGCAGTACTTC. Its protein product is CASSERGTGGHEQYF. The chain couples TRBV6-1 to TRBJ2-7; 11 bases line up with TRBD1. CDR3 size: 15 residues. V shed 3 bases, J shed 5 bases, and the junction held 6 bases outside the gene matches. Germline V gene sequence: CDR1 MNHNS, CDR2 SASEGT.

V is TRBV7-3 and J is TRBJ2-3; 10 bases are shared with TRBD2. CDR1 is SGHTA, CDR2 FQGTGA, per germline. The CDR3 has 16 residues. V was clipped by 0 bases and J by 2 bases; unmatched bases: 2. The CDR3 DNA reads TGTGCCAGCAGCTTAACCGGACTAGCGGTCACAGATACGCAGTATTTT. The encoded protein is CASSLTGLAVTDTQYF.

The gene calls are TRBV6-5 and TRBJ2-2, with 12 bases lining up with TRBD2. Germline CDR1 and CDR2: MNHEY and SVGAGI. V was clipped by 8 bases and J by 6 bases; unmatched bases: 4. The CDR3 sequence is 14 residues long. The CDR3 nucleotides are TGTGCCAGCGGTCTAGCGGGAGGGGCCGGGGAGCTGTTTTTT. Translated: CASGLAGGAGELFF.